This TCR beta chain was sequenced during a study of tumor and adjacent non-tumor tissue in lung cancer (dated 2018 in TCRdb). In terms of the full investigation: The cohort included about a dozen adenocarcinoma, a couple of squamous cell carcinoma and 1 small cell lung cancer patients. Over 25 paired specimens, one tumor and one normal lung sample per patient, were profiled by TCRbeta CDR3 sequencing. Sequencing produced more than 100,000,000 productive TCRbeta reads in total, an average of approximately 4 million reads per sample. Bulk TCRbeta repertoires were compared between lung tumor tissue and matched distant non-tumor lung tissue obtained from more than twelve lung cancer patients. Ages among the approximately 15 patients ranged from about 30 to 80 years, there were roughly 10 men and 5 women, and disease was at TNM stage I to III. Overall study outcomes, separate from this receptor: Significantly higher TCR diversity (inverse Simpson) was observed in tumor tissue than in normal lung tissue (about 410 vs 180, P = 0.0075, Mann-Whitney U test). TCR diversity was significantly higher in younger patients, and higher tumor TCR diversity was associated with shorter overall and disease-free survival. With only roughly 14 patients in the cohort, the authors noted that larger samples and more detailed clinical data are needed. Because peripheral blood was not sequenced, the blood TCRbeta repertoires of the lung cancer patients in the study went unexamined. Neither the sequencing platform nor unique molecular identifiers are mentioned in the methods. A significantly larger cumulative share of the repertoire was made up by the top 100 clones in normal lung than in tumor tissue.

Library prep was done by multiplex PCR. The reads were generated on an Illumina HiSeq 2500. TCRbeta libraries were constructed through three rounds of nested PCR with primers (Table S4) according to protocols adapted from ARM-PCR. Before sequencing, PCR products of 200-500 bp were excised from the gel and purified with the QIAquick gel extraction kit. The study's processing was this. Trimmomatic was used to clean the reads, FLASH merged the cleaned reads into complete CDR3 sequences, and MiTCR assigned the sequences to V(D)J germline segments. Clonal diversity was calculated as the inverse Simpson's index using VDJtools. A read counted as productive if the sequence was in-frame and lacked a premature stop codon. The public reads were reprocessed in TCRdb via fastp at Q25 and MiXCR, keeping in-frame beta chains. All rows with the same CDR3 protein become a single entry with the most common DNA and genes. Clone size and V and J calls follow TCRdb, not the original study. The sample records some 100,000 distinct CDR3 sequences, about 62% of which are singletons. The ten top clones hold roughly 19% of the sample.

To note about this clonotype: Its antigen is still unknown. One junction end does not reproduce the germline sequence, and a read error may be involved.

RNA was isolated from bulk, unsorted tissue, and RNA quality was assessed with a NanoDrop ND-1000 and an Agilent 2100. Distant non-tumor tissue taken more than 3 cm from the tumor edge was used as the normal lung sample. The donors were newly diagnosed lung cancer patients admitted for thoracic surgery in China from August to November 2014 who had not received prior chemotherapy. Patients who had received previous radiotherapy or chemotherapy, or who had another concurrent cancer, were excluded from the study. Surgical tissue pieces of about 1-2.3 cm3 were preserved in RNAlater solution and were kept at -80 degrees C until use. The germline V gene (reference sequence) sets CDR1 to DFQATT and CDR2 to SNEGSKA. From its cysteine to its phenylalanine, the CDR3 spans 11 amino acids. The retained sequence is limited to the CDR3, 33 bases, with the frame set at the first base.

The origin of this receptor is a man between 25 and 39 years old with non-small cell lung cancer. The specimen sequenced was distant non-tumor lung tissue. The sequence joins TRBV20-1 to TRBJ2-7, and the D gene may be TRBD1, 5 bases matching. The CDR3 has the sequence CSARDWWGEHF. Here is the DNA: TGCAGTGCTAGAGATTGGTGGGGCGAACACTTC.